The present T cell receptor (beta chain) was sequenced within a study of cytomegalovirus exposure and HLA in healthy donors. The donors were healthy bone marrow donors. Findings and caveats of the study: A few chains linked to CMV were shown in vitro to be specific for CMV antigens.

This CDR3 is built from 14 residues. Germline CDR1 is MGHRA and CDR2 is YSYEKL. The PCR employed 60 Vbeta primers together with 13 Jbeta primers. The method was immunoSEQ multiplex PCR; TCRdb's version includes in-frame clones alone and lacks a portion of them. Here the sample spans 250,000 to 300,000 clones, approximately 84% being singletons. On this clone itself: Its specificity is not known. The junction shows a germline mismatch at one end, possibly a read error.

The sequencing input was PBMCs. The chain has TRBV4-1 and TRBJ2-7; 10 bases agree with TRBD2. The TCR sequence derives from a middle-aged woman in good health and CMV-seropositive. The DNA of the CDR3 is TGCGCCAGCAGCCAAGAGGAATTAGCGGGAGGCCCGGCCTTC. Amino acids: CASSQEELAGGPAF.